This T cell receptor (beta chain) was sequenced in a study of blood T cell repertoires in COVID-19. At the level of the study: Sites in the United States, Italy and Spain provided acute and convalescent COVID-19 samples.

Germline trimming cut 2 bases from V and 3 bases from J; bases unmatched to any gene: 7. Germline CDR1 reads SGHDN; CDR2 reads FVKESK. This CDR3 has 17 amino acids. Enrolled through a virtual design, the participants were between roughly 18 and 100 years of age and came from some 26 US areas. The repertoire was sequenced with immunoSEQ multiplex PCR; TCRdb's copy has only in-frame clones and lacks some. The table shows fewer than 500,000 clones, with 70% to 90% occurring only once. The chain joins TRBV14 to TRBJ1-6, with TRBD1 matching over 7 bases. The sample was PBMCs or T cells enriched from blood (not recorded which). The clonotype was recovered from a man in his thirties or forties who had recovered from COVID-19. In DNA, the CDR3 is TGTGCCAGCAGCCAACAAAAGGGGACAGTCTATAATTCACCCCTCCACTTT. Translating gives CASSQQKGTVYNSPLHF.